This T cell receptor (beta chain) was captured in a study of PD-1 blockade in classical Hodgkin lymphoma. The study's findings and limits: What caused the repertoire differences, perhaps disease activity or prior therapy, remains undefined. CD4+ TCR diversity, unlike CD8+, rose significantly by C4D1. Nivolumab initiation under 1 year post-ASCT meant exclusion.

Each and every patient relapsed after autologous stem cell transplantation, and patients got differing brentuximab vedotin exposure. Applied to thawed PBMCs, magnetic negative selection was the method used to isolate CD8+ T cells. Details on this clone: Its antigen is currently unknown.

The CDR3 length is 16 residues. Trimming removed 5 bases from V and 9 bases from J, with 22 bases in between. CDR1 and CDR2 from the germline V gene are SGHAT and FQNNGV. Method: immunoSEQ multiplex PCR; TCRdb's copy keeps in-frame clones and lacks some. The sample gives over 2,000 clones, over 65% of which show up once; roughly 32% is in the top ten. This clonotype originated in a human donor with classical Hodgkin lymphoma. Specimen: CD8+ T cells from blood, collected at baseline. J is TRBJ2-2 and V is TRBV11-2; possibly TRBD2 for D (6 bases). The CDR3 coding sequence is TGTGCCAGCAGCGATCAGAACCCGGGACTCCGAAGGGAGCTGTTTTTT. Its translation is CASSDQNPGLRRELFF.